Sequencing of this TCR beta chain was carried out in a study of blood T cells in healthy people across ages. This CDR3 region has 16 residues. The J segment lost 4 bases and the V segment lost 6 bases, leaving 12 bases of the junction unmatched. Germline V CDR1 and CDR2: SEHNR, FQNEAQ (reference sequence). PCR was performed a second time for roughly 7 to 12 cycles using a sample-barcoded 5' primer and a J-beta primer mix. Tagging of each cDNA molecule was performed by a template-switch adaptor with 12 random nucleotides. TCRdb processed the 5' RACE reads anew with MiXCR; each CDR3 protein has one entry. Of 600,000 to 650,000 distinct CDR3 sequences listed, about 54% were seen once; the top ten hold roughly 34%. Donation came from healthy Caucasian individuals in Russia who were aged 6 to 90. Drawn from each donor were 7.5 to 10 milliliters of peripheral blood. This clonotype showed up many times. Antigen unknown.

Study observations and caveats: The CMV status of each donor remained undetermined, and this could have confounded shifts in expanded clonotypes.

The sequenced sample was blood. This TCR was sampled from a man aged 55 to 70 in good health. This chain joins TRBV7-9 and TRBJ1-2, with 9 nucleotides matching TRBD1. Written as DNA, the CDR3 is TGTGCCAGCAGTTCGATCCTCGGACAGGGGACCTATGGCTACACCTTC. It codes for CASSSILGQGTYGYTF.